The table lists the clone carrying this TCR beta chain with a few counts. Its antigen is unidentified. V was clipped by 7 bases and J by 4 bases, with 17 bases between them. Germline V lookup: CDR1 LNHDA, CDR2 SQIVND (reference sequence). The CDR3 consists of 15 residues. TCRdb processed the 5' RACE reads anew with MiXCR; each CDR3 protein has one entry. The sample holds approximately 300,000 distinct CDR3 sequences, just under 20% seen once. The data derive from a study of T-cell memory formation after mild COVID-19. General study points: Clones that contracted from day 15 to 85 were balanced CD4/CD8, while later expanders leaned CD4+. A subset of responding clones appeared in pre-infection memory, suggesting cross-reactive memory joined. Second-wave clones that peaked on day 37 lacked confirmed SARS-CoV-2 specificity.

This TCR came from a man younger than 30 who had mild COVID-19 (a few samples of this study predate the infection). Cell type and time point are not known. The rearrangement joins TRBV19 to TRBJ1-5; D is perhaps TRBD1 (5 bases). Material: PBMCs or a T cell subset sorted from them (not recorded which). Here the CDR3 reads CASTQEQGANQPQHF. Here the CDR3 DNA reads TGTGCCAGTACCCAAGAGCAGGGAGCGAATCAGCCCCAGCATTTT.